This T cell receptor beta chain came from a study of CD8 T cells in Susac syndrome (dated by TCRdb to the late 2010s). Study-level background: Of the Susac syndrome patients who were sequenced, five or six had clinically active disease and roughly eight were in clinical remission. At the time of blood withdrawal, Susac syndrome patients were either therapy-naive, taking corticosteroids (with some also receiving IVIg), or on IVIg alone. Repertoire sequencing was used to test whether CD8+ T cell activation and differentiation in Susac syndrome was antigen driven. The investigation overall reported the following: In the CD4+ T cell repertoire of Susac syndrome patients, clonal expansion was not detected. The study acknowledged that relatively few individuals were included in the TCR sequencing and HLA analysis.

V gives up 6 bases and J gives up 3 bases, and the segment between their germline ends measures 11 bases. The germline V gene yields ENHRY for CDR1 and SYGVKD for CDR2. The CDR3 runs 13 amino acids, cysteine and phenylalanine included. Only CDR3 DNA is held: 39 bases, read in frame from base 1. Peripheral blood CD8+ and CD4+ T cells from healthy donors, Susac syndrome patients and multiple sclerosis patients were profiled by high-throughput TCR beta sequencing. The Susac syndrome patients fulfilled recently defined diagnostic criteria for definite or probable disease. CD8+ TEMRA cells were enriched by FACS, while bulk CD8+ and CD4+ T cells were purified by magnetic negative isolation. Blood was collected in EDTA tubes and processed within 24 hours, with PBMCs isolated through density gradient centrifugation. PBMCs intended for TCR sequencing were cryopreserved in liquid nitrogen and thawed later in a water bath at 37 degrees C. The sorted or isolated CD4+, CD8+ and CD8+ TEMRA cells had a purity of 90% or higher.

RNA was extracted with the RNeasy kit and 0.5 to 1 ug was reverse transcribed using random hexamers. TCR beta CDR3 regions were amplified with the immunoSEQ multiplex PCR assay covering 54 Vbeta and 13 Jbeta segments. PCR amplification bias was corrected by using a synthetic template baseline for primer optimization and computational correction. Turning to the authors' computational methods: Only productive sequences were kept, with reads annotated to V, D and J genes according to IMGT and analyzed in immunoSEQ Analyzer. Clonality was computed as one minus Shannon entropy normalized by log2 of the number of productive unique sequences. For each patient and control, public and private clones were evaluated among the 100 most prevalent clones. Susac-specific clones were defined as absent from healthy and MS cohorts, over a thousand published viral clones and other ImmuneACCESS disease sequences. TCRdb reworked the public reads: Q25 trimming with fastp, MiXCR clone assembly, productive beta chains retained. Rows merge per CDR3 protein into single entries with the most common DNA and genes. For this entry, the V and J calls and clone size follow TCRdb and not the study's own pipeline. This sample lists roughly 190,000 distinct CDR3 sequences; over 75% were detected once. The leading ten clones occupy about 0.1% of the sample.

On this clonotype itself: Its binding antigen is unknown. No base quality information exists; no much larger clone differs at one position.

Sequenced input: CD4+ T cells from PBMCs. This TCR derives from a human donor with Susac syndrome. The chain uses TRBV10-3 and TRBJ2-5, and TRBD1 may be the D gene, going by 5 matching bases. The DNA sequence reads TGTGCCATCAGAAACAGGCACGAAGAGACCCAGTACTTC. It is translated as CAIRNRHEETQYF.